The rows below give T cell receptor beta chains drawn from one sample of a study of control samples from healthy donors and cancer patients. Measured with immunoSEQ multiplex PCR; TCRdb has only the in-frame clones, and not every one. The table lists under 450,000 clones, 80% to 95% of them singletons. The sequencing input was PBMCs. Every receptor here comes from a man in his forties with head and neck cancer. Each CDR3 is given with its conserved first and last residue. D genes are given only for firm matches. Some rows mark clone size as missing; the rest say once, few, many or name a class of expanded clone.

. | . | TRBJ1-6 | TRBV11-2 | TGTGCCAGCAGCTTAGAGGCAGCGACCAATTCACCCCTCCACTTT | CASSLEAATNSPLHF
once | TRBD1 | TRBJ2-7 | TRBV13 | TGTGCCAGCAGCTCGGGACAGGCATCTTACGAGCAGTACTTC | CASSSGQASYEQYF
. | TRBD2 | TRBJ2-6 | TRBV7-3 | TGTGCCAGCAGCTTAAGAAGCGGGATATCTGGGGCCAACGTCCTGACTTTC | CASSLRSGISGANVLTF
. | . | TRBJ2-7 | TRBV7-2 | TGTGCCAGCAGCATCCCGGGGTCCTACGAGCAGTACTTC | CASSIPGSYEQYF
. | . | TRBJ1-3 | TRBV14 | TGTGCCAGCAACACGGGAGGGGCTGGAAACACCATATATTTT | CASNTGGAGNTIYF
. | . | TRBJ2-4 | TRBV28 | TGTGCCAGCAAAGGTAGACAGGGAGGATCTGGAGGGTTAAAAAACATTCAGTACTTC | CASKGRQGGSGGLKNIQYF
. | . | TRBJ2-2 | TRBV7-3 | TGTGCCAGCAGCTCCACAGGGTCCGGGGAGCTGTTTTTT | CASSSTGSGELFF
. | . | TRBJ1-5 | TRBV19 | TGTGCCAGTAGTATAGGGGGAAGTCAGCCCCAGCATTTT | CASSIGGSQPQHF
. | TRBD1 | TRBJ2-3 | TRBV5-6 | TGTGCCAGCAGCCTGGGGGGGACAGGGACAGATACGCAGTATTTT | CASSLGGTGTDTQYF
. | . | TRBJ2-2 | TRBV29-1 | TGCAGCGTTGAAGATGTGTACACCGGGGAGCTGTTTTTT | CSVEDVYTGELFF
. | TRBD1 | TRBJ2-1 | TRBV9 | TGTGCCAGCAGAGGGGGACAGGAGCAGTTCTTC | CASRGGQEQFF
. | . | TRBJ2-2 | TRBV5-1 | TGCGCCAGCAGCCAGTTCCGCGGCTACCAAATAACGAACACCGGGGAGCTGTTTTTT | CASSQFRGYQITNTGELFF
few | . | TRBJ2-5 | TRBV9 | TGTGCCAGCAGCGTATCGGGGGCCCAAAGGGAGACCCAGTACTTC | CASSVSGAQRETQYF
once | . | TRBJ1-3 | TRBV27 | TGTGCCAGCAGTGGTACAGCTCACTCTGGAAACACCATATATTTT | CASSGTAHSGNTIYF
. | TRBD1 | TRBJ1-1 | TRBV5-1 | TGCGCCAGCAGCTTGGGCAGGGGGACTGAAGCTTTCTTT | CASSLGRGTEAFF
few | TRBD1 | TRBJ2-5 | TRBV10-3 | TGTGCCATCGCATCGACAGGGGAAGAGACCCAGTACTTC | CAIASTGEETQYF
. | . | TRBJ2-2 | TRBV18 | TGTGCCAGCTCACCAGGGCCGCTGAACACCGGGGAGCTGTTTTTT | CASSPGPLNTGELFF
. | . | TRBJ2-7 | TRBV6-4 | TGTGCCAGCAGTGACTGGCCCACGCAGTACTTC | CASSDWPTQYF
. | . | TRBJ1-2 | TRBV29-1 | TGCAGCGTTGACTGGGTTTATGGCTACACCTTC | CSVDWVYGYTF
. | . | TRBJ2-7 | TRBV6-5 | TGTGCCAGCAGTTACGCGCAGGGATTCTACGAGCAGTACTTC | CASSYAQGFYEQYF
. | TRBD1 | TRBJ2-7 | TRBV19 | TGTGCCAGTAGTCCAGGACAGGGAGGCCCCTACGAGCAGTACTTC | CASSPGQGGPYEQYF
. | . | TRBJ1-1 | TRBV11-2 | TGTGCCAGCAGCCCCTTAAGAACAGGGCACACTGAAGCTTTCTTT | CASSPLRTGHTEAFF
. | . | TRBJ2-1 | TRBV29-1 | TGCAGCGCCCCATCCCGGGACGCCTACAATGAGCAGTTCTTC | CSAPSRDAYNEQFF
. | . | TRBJ1-2 | TRBV29-1 | TGCAGCGTTGAGTGGAGGGACGACAGTATGTATGGCTACACCTTC | CSVEWRDDSMYGYTF
. | . | TRBJ1-5 | TRBV30 | TGTGCCTGGAGTGTACTCAATCAGCCCCAGCATTTT | CAWSVLNQPQHF
. | TRBD1 | TRBJ1-2 | TRBV7-9 | TGTGCCAGCAGCTCCTCACAGGGGGAGCAGTCCTATGGCTACACCTTC | CASSSSQGEQSYGYTF
. | . | TRBJ2-5 | TRBV27 | TGTGCCAGCAGTTTAGGAGAGACCCAGTACTTC | CASSLGETQYF
once | . | TRBJ1-1 | TRBV5-1 | TGCGCCAGCAGCTTGGCAATCGGTAACATGAACACTGAAGCTTTCTTT | CASSLAIGNMNTEAFF
once | . | TRBJ1-6 | TRBV7-9 | TGTGCCAGCAGCTCCCAGGGCGGGGATAATTCACCCCTCCACTTT | CASSSQGGDNSPLHF
. | TRBD2 | TRBJ2-4 | TRBV6-5 | TGTGCCAGCAGTCCGCCAGCGGGAGGGAACATTCAGTACTTC | CASSPPAGGNIQYF
. | TRBD2 | TRBJ2-7 | TRBV5-4 | TGTGCCAGCAGCCGGGCAGCGGGGGGCCCCTCCTACGAGCAGTACTTC | CASSRAAGGPSYEQYF
. | . | TRBJ1-2 | TRBV14 | TGTGCCAGCAGCCAAGAGAGGCGGATCTATGGCTACACCTTC | CASSQERRIYGYTF
. | . | TRBJ2-2 | TRBV5-4 | TGTGCCAGCAGCTCAATATTGACCGGGGAGCTGTTTTTT | CASSSILTGELFF
. | TRBD1 | TRBJ1-2 | TRBV28 | TGTGCCACACGACAGGGGGCAGGGTATGGCTACACCTTC | CATRQGAGYGYTF
. | . | TRBJ2-6 | TRBV4-2 | TGTGCCAGCAGCCAAGACAGGGTCTCTGGGGCCAACGTCCTGACTTTC | CASSQDRVSGANVLTF
once | . | TRBJ2-5 | TRBV7-2 | TGTGCCAGCAGCTTTTTCCGACAGGCCCAAGAGACCCAGTACTTC | CASSFFRQAQETQYF
. | . | TRBJ1-5 | TRBV9 | TGTGCCAGCAGCGCCGACGGGGCAGGCAATCAGCCCCAGCATTTT | CASSADGAGNQPQHF
. | . | TRBJ1-3 | TRBV4-1 | TGCGCCAGCAGCGACACGGGGGGTTCGAGCTCTGGAAACACCATATATTTT | CASSDTGGSSSGNTIYF
. | TRBD1 | TRBJ1-2 | TRBV19 | TGTGCCAGTACCCCGGACAGGTTCTATGGCTACACCTTC | CASTPDRFYGYTF
. | . | TRBJ2-1 | TRBV2 | TGTGCCAGCAGTGAGCTTAATGAGCAGTTCTTC | CASSELNEQFF
. | . | TRBJ2-7 | TRBV18 | TGTGCCAGCTCACAGGTAGCTAGGTCCTACGAGCAGTACTTC | CASSQVARSYEQYF